This entry concerns a single T cell receptor (beta chain). Its antigen is unidentified. The sample comes from a study of T cells in tuberculosis. Notes on the study in general: Active tuberculosis TCR-alpha repertoires lay closer to GMM-specific TCRs than IGRA-negative controls, suggesting clonal expansion. Using the GMM-specific repertoire gave around 90% accuracy versus about 70% with motifs. Smaller alpha distances in active tuberculosis partly reflected shorter CDR3-alpha lengths.

Germline CDR1 and CDR2: MNHNY and SVGAGI (reference sequence). Trimming shortened V by 2 bases and J by 6 bases, and 8 bases separated the two germline ends. The CDR3 contains 13 residues. Repertoires were generated with immunoSEQ multiplex PCR, while TCRdb's copy carries only in-frame clones and drops some. The sample has 35,000 to 50,000 clones, about 95% seen once. What was sequenced was PBMCs. The V and J genes are TRBV6-6 and TRBJ1-5; no reliable D call. This sequence originates from a donor between 10 and 35 years old with latent tuberculosis or without tuberculosis infection. Some clones in this sample may be carry-over from other donors' samples. The CDR3, as DNA: TGTGCCAGCAGTTACGCTCCGGTTCAGCCCCAGCATTTT. Translation: CASSYAPVQPQHF.